At least ten counts were recorded for the clone carrying this T cell receptor beta chain. Among the patients, none had received any treatment before thyroid surgery. TCRdb reassembled clones from the PCR reads with MiXCR. The sample records roughly 70,000 clones, less than 20% being singletons. These data are taken from a study of metastatic and nonmetastatic thyroid tumors. The CDR3 runs 15 residues. V lost 1 base and J 2 bases, leaving 10 bases between the germline ends. Germline CDR1 reads SGHAT; CDR2 reads FQDESV (reference sequence). The rearrangement links TRBV11-1 to TRBJ2-3; possibly TRBD1 or TRBD2 for D (5 bases each). The sample comprised blood. This TCR came from a female donor with papillary thyroid cancer or a benign thyroid nodule (not recorded which). Some clones in this sample may be carry-over from other donors' samples. CDR3 bases: TGTGCCAGCAGCTTAGTCGGGGACCACACAGATACGCAGTATTTT. Protein sequence: CASSLVGDHTDTQYF. Complete variable domain (other parts from reference TRBV11-1 and TRBJ2-3): EAEVAQSPRYKITEKSQAVAFWCDPISGHATLYWYRQILGQGPELLVQFQDESVVDDSQLPKDRFSAERLKGVDSTLKIQPAELGDSAMYLCASSLVGDHTDTQYFGPGTRLTVL.